The rows below give T cell receptor beta chains drawn from one sample of a study of shared clonotypes between healthy human individuals. Clones were read by immunoSEQ multiplex PCR, and TCRdb kept only the in-frame ones, dropping some. Of 2.3 million or so clones in the sample, approximately 93% were seen once. What was sequenced was naive CD4+ T cells from PBMCs. Receptors originate from a man between 18 and 29 years old in good health. Some clones in this sample may be carry-over from other donors' samples. Each CDR3 is given with its conserved first and last residue. A D gene is named only where the DNA matches it firmly. For some rows the clone size is stated as once, few or many, or as a class when expanded; others skip it.

>TRBV28|NA|NA|TRBJ2-2
TGTGCCAGTGTTACAGGAGGGAGCACTGGAGGGGAGCTGTTTTTT
CASVTGGSTGGELFF
>TRBV5-1|NA|NA|TRBJ2-7
TGCGCCAGCAGCTTGGTTTCCGGAACCCCCTACGAGCAGTACTTC
CASSLVSGTPYEQYF
>TRBV14|NA|NA|TRBJ1-5
TGTGCCAGCAGCCGGGAGGTCAATCAGCCCCAGCATTTT
CASSREVNQPQHF
>TRBV15|NA|NA|TRBJ1-2
TGTGCCACCAGCCGTTCGGACAGTTTTTATGGCTACACCTTC
CATSRSDSFYGYTF
>TRBV2|NA|NA|TRBJ1-5
TGTGCCAGCAGGCTTGAAGGTGATCAGCCCCAGCATTTT
CASRLEGDQPQHF
>TRBV28|NA|TRBD2|TRBJ2-1
TGTGCCAGCAGTCTAGCGGGAGGTGTTAATACTGAGCAGTTCTTC
CASSLAGGVNTEQFF
>TRBV19|NA|NA|TRBJ2-2
TGTGCCAGTCAGCGCACCGGGGAGCTGTTTTTT
CASQRTGELFF
>TRBV11-3|NA|TRBD2|TRBJ2-2
TGTGCCAGCAGCTTACTAGCGGGAGGGTCGGGGGAGCTGTTTTTT
CASSLLAGGSGELFF
>TRBV6-5|few|NA|TRBJ1-2
TGTGCCAGCAGCCGACAGGAGAACTATGGCTACACCTTC
CASSRQENYGYTF
>TRBV28|NA|TRBD2|TRBJ2-7
TGTGCCAGCAGTTTCCCTAGCGGTGTTACCTACGAGCAGTACTTC
CASSFPSGVTYEQYF
>TRBV7-2|NA|TRBD2|TRBJ2-3
TGTGCCAGCAGCTTACGAGCGGGACCCACAGATACGCAGTATTTT
CASSLRAGPTDTQYF
>TRBV27|NA|TRBD1|TRBJ2-3
TGTGCCAGCAGTTTATTGGGACAGGGTTTCCCAGATACGCAGTATTTT
CASSLLGQGFPDTQYF
>TRBV28|NA|NA|TRBJ1-1
TGTGCCAGCTGGGACACCTTGAACACTGAAGCTTTCTTT
CASWDTLNTEAFF
>TRBV27|NA|TRBD2|TRBJ2-3
TGTGCCAGCAGTCCGTTCGAAGCTAGCGGGAGTGGGGATACGCAGTATTTT
CASSPFEASGSGDTQYF
>TRBV27|NA|TRBD1|TRBJ2-5
TGTGCCAGCAGCCCGGGACAGGGGAGGGATCAAGAGACCCAGTACTTC
CASSPGQGRDQETQYF
>TRBV30|NA|NA|TRBJ2-1
TGTGCCTGGAGTCCGAGCCGGGACTTCTACTACAATGAGCAGTTCTTC
CAWSPSRDFYYNEQFF
>TRBV7-2|NA|TRBD2|TRBJ2-7
TGTGCCAGCAGCTCCACTAGCGGGAGATACGAGCAGTACTTC
CASSSTSGRYEQYF
>TRBV19|NA|TRBD1|TRBJ1-5
TGTGCCAGTAGCACCCGACAGGGCGCCAATCAGCCCCAGCATTTT
CASSTRQGANQPQHF
>TRBV27|NA|NA|TRBJ1-1
TGTGCCAGCAGTAGGGTGGGGAACACTGAAGCTTTCTTT
CASSRVGNTEAFF
>TRBV7-3|few|NA|TRBJ1-1
TGTGCCAGCAGCTTAAGCTCAGCGAACACTGAAGCTTTCTTT
CASSLSSANTEAFF
>TRBV5-1|NA|TRBD1|TRBJ2-3
TGCGCCAGCAGCCCCCGACAGGGGTTCAGCACAGATACGCAGTATTTT
CASSPRQGFSTDTQYF
>TRBV11-2|NA|TRBD1|TRBJ1-1
TGTGCCAGCAGCTCCGACAGGGGTGAAACTGAAGCTTTCTTT
CASSSDRGETEAFF
>TRBV28|NA|NA|TRBJ2-1
TGTGCCAGCAGTTTATTAGGCGGCTACAATGAGCAGTTCTTC
CASSLLGGYNEQFF
>TRBV7-8|NA|TRBD2|TRBJ2-5
TGTGCCAGCGGGACTAGCGGGAGTTGGTTGGAGACCCAGTACTTC
CASGTSGSWLETQYF
>TRBV4-1|once|NA|TRBJ2-2
TGCGCCAGCAGCCAAGTCGGGGGCGCTTTCGGGGAGCTGTTTTTT
CASSQVGGAFGELFF